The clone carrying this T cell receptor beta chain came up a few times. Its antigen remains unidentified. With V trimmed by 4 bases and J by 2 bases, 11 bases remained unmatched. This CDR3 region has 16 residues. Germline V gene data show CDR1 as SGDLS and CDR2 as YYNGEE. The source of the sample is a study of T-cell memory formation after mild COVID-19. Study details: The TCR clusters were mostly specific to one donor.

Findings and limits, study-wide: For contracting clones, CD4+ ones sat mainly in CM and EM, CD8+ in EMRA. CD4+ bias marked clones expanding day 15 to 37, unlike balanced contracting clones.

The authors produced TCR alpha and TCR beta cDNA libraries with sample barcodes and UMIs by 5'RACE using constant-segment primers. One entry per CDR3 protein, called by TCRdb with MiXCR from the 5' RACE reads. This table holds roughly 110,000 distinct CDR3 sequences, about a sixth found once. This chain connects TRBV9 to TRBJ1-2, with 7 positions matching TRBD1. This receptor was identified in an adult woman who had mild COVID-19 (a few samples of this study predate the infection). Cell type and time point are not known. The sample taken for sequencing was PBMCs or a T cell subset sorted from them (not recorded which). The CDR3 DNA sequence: TGTGCCAGCAGCCCCGTAGTGGGGGGACAGAACTATGGCTACACCTTC. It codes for CASSPVVGGQNYGYTF.